There are many counts of the clone carrying this TCR beta chain. The antigen is not known. V dropped 4 bases and J dropped 4; count of bases not matched to a gene: 4. The CDR3 loop spans 15 amino acids. Germline CDR1 is SGHVS and CDR2 is FNYEAQ. This entry is derived from a study of CD8 T cells in ankylosing spondylitis. General study points: In peripheral blood, disease-linked CD8+ clones occurred at relatively low frequencies. Typical of ankylosing spondylitis blood, it appeared, was a TCR beta motif of roughly eight highly homologous variants. Significant enrichment of disease-linked clones was reported in matched ankylosing spondylitis synovial fluid.

Preparation of TCR beta libraries was done by quantitative 5'-RACE with molecular barcodes. Using its own MiXCR run on the 5' RACE reads, TCRdb lists one record per CDR3 protein. Among 200,000 to 300,000 distinct CDR3 sequences, around 25% were seen once, and the ten largest hold around 0.58%. The sample was blood, either unsorted or a sorted T cell fraction (not recorded which). J is TRBJ2-3 and V is TRBV7-6, with 11 bases lining up with TRBD1. The TCR sequence derives from a male donor with ankylosing spondylitis or in good health (not recorded which). CDR3 loop: CASSSGQGAADTQYF. In DNA, the CDR3 is TGTGCCAGCAGCTCCGGACAGGGGGCGGCAGATACGCAGTATTTT.